The 16 T cell receptor beta chains presented below share a single source sample, sequenced in a study of blood T cell repertoires in COVID-19. Sequenced by immunoSEQ multiplex PCR; TCRdb stores in-frame clones only, minus some. Among about 99,000 clones listed, approximately 88% were seen once. Material: peripheral blood. The receptors originated from a man in his 60s with acute or convalescent COVID-19.

The CDR3 sequence is CASDPQGETGELFF. The CDR3 DNA follows: TGTGCCAGCGACCCTCAGGGGGAGACCGGGGAGCTGTTTTTT. V usage is TRBV9 and J usage is TRBJ2-2, with TRBD1 identical over 7 bases. V shed 7 bases, J shed 5 bases, and the junction held 8 bases outside the gene matches. Germline V CDR1 and CDR2: SGDLS, YYNGEE. The CDR3 has 14 amino acids.

J is TRBJ2-6 and V is TRBV5-1; D is ambiguous. The CDR3 is 17 amino acids. The germline CDR1 and CDR2 sequences are SGHRS and YFSETQ. The ends were cut back, 2 bases at V and 0 bases at J, with 12 bases in the middle. CDR3: CASSFGTSNSGANVLTF. CDR3 sequence (DNA): TGCGCCAGCAGCTTCGGTACGAGTAACTCTGGGGCCAACGTCCTGACTTTC.

This clone was picked up one time. The chain couples TRBV7-9 to TRBJ1-1; D is unresolved. The V end was cut by 4 bases, the J end by 0 bases, with 9 bases between. This CDR3 contains 14 residues. Germline V gene data show CDR1 as SEHNR and CDR2 as FQNEAQ (reference sequence). Here the CDR3 reads CASSSYSVNTEAFF. In nucleotides, the CDR3 is TGTGCCAGCAGCTCTTATTCAGTGAACACTGAAGCTTTCTTT.

V gene TRBV5-4 combines with J gene TRBJ2-7; 7 positions match TRBD1. The V segment lost 3 bases and the J segment 5 bases; nucleotides outside the gene matches: 8. The length of the CDR3 is 14 residues. Germline V gene sequence: CDR1 SGHNT, CDR2 YYREEE (reference sequence). The CDR3 DNA follows: TGTGCCAGCAGCTCTGACAGGGTGTTTAACGAGCAGTACGTC. Protein sequence: CASSSDRVFNEQYV.

J is TRBJ1-5 and V is TRBV9; 10 bases align to TRBD1. Germline V gene sequence: CDR1 SGDLS, CDR2 YYNGEE. The CDR3 spans 16 residues. Trimming at V came to 0 bases and at J to 5 bases, leaving 5 bases not matched to a gene. The CDR3 reads CASSVGGQGSYQPQHF. In DNA form, the CDR3 reads TGTGCCAGCAGCGTAGGGGGACAGGGGAGTTATCAGCCCCAGCATTTT.

The chain links TRBV7-9 to TRBJ1-5, with a tentative D call TRBD1 (6 bases). V lost 4 bases, J lost 4 bases, and 11 bases lay in between. This CDR3 is built from 14 residues. Germline-derived CDR1 and CDR2 are SEHNR and FQNEAQ (reference sequence). The CDR3 region has the DNA TGTGCCAGCAGCTCTGGACAGAAGAATCAGCCCCAGCATTTT. Translated: CASSSGQKNQPQHF. The full variable domain, in which reference TRBV7-9 and TRBJ1-5 provide the parts outside the CDR3, is DTGVSQNPRHKITKRGQNVTFRCDPISEHNRLYWYRQTLGQGPEFLTYFQNEAQLEKSRLLSDRFSAERPKGSFSTLEIQRTEQGDSAMYLCASSSGQKNQPQHFGDGTRLSIL.

This chain links TRBV5-1 with TRBJ2-7; D may be TRBD2 (6 bases). Per germline, CDR1 SGHRS and CDR2 YFSETQ. The CDR3 runs 14 residues. Trimming stripped 3 bases from V and 6 bases from J, with 16 bases between. CDR3 DNA: TGCGCCAGCAGCTCCACCGAGACTAGTGGCGAGCAGTACTTC. It codes for CASSSTETSGEQYF.

This clone was seen just once. The chain uses TRBV4-3 and TRBJ1-1; 7 bases are a match to TRBD1. V trimming: 5 bases; J trimming: 1 base; junction bases outside the gene matches: 1. The germline CDR1 and CDR2 sequences are LGHNA and YSLEER. The CDR3 covers 13 residues. CDR3 sequence: CASSGTANTEAFF. The CDR3 DNA reads TGCGCCAGCAGCGGGACAGCGAACACTGAAGCTTTCTTT.

This CDR3 is CASSPIPTSGASSYNEQFF. CDR3 sequence (DNA): TGCGCCAGCAGCCCGATACCCACTAGCGGGGCTAGCTCCTACAATGAGCAGTTCTTC. The V gene is TRBV5-1, the J gene TRBJ2-1; 10 bases map to TRBD2. Germline CDR1 reads SGHRS; CDR2 reads YFSETQ. CDR3 length equals 19 residues. Trimming took 4 bases from V and 0 from J; bases not matched to a gene: 13.

The chain combines TRBV19 with TRBJ2-7; 14 bases are shared with TRBD2. Trimming removed 9 bases from V and 6 bases from J; junction bases left unmatched: 7. Germline CDR1 LNHDA, CDR2 SQIVND (reference sequence). The CDR3 has 14 amino acids. Written as DNA, the CDR3 is TGTGCCAGCGACGGGACTAGCGGGAGAGGCGAGCAGTACTTC. Its protein is CASDGTSGRGEQYF.

This clone was recorded once. The V call is TRBV10-3, the J call TRBJ2-2, with D possibly matching TRBD1 (6 bases). The CDR3 spans 14 residues. The ends were cut back, 10 bases at V and 6 bases at J, with 18 bases in the middle. In germline, CDR1 is ENHRY, CDR2 SYGVKD. The CDR3 here is CATKGDHRPGELFF. The CDR3 bases are TGTGCCACCAAGGGGGATCATCGGCCCGGGGAGCTGTTTTTT.

A single count supports this clone. This CDR3 is CASTPTSGRAGDTQYF. CDR3 bases: TGTGCCAGCACGCCGACTAGCGGGAGGGCGGGGGATACGCAGTATTTT. The genes are TRBV27 and TRBJ2-3; TRBD2 agrees at 14 bases. Trimming took 7 bases from V and 6 from J; bases not matched to a gene: 9. Per the germline V gene, CDR1 is MNHEY and CDR2 is SMNVEV (reference sequence). This CDR3 contains 16 residues.

CDR3 residues: CATLASSSYNEQFF. The CDR3 DNA is TGTGCCACCCTAGCGTCGAGCTCCTACAATGAGCAGTTCTTC. The chain links TRBV18 to TRBJ2-1; D is perhaps TRBD2 (6 bases). This CDR3 has 14 residues. Germline CDR1 is KGHSH and CDR2 is LQKENI. V was pared by 10 bases and J by 0 bases, with 13 bases between.

The genes are TRBV28 and TRBJ2-6, with TRBD1 identical over 7 bases. Germline V gene sequence: CDR1 MDHEN, CDR2 SYDVKM. V lost 3 bases to trimming and J lost 0 bases; unmatched junction nucleotides: 8. CDR3 length: 18 amino acids. The CDR3 reads CASSLPGQLNSGANVLTF. The DNA for the CDR3 is TGTGCCAGCAGTTTGCCGGGACAGCTAAACTCTGGGGCCAACGTCCTGACTTTC.

J is TRBJ1-4 and V is TRBV7-9; the match to TRBD1 covers 8 bases. The CDR3 runs to 19 residues. V lost 5 bases and J lost 0; bases outside the gene matches: 14. CDR1 and CDR2 (germline): SEHNR, FQNEAQ (reference sequence). The CDR3 coding sequence is TGTGCCAGCAGCAGACAGGGGCTAGGGCTGATCGCAACTAATGAAAAACTGTTTTTT. Amino acids: CASSRQGLGLIATNEKLFF.

This clone appeared a single time. V gene TRBV20-1 combines with J gene TRBJ2-7; D uncertain. Germline lookup yields CDR1 DFQATT and CDR2 SNEGSKA (reference sequence). Trimming took 5 bases from V and 3 from J, leaving 8 bases between them. CDR3 size: 11 residues. The CDR3 region is CSAAPDYEQYF. As DNA, the CDR3 is TGCAGTGCTGCACCAGACTACGAGCAGTACTTC.